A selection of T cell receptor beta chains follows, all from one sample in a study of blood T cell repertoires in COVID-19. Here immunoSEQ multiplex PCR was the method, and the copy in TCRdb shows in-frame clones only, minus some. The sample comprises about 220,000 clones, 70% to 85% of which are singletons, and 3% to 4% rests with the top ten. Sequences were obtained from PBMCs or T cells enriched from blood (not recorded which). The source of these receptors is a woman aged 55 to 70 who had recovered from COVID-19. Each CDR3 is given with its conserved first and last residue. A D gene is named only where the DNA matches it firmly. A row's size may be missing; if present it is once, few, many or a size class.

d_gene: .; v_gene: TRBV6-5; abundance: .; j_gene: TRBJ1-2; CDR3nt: TGTGCCAGCAGCCAAAACCGGGACTGGAATGGCTACACCTTC; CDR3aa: CASSQNRDWNGYTF
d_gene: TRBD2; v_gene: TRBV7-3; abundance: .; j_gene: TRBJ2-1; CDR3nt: TGTGCCAGCAGCTTAACCCCGACTAGCGGGGAGCAGTTCTTC; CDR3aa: CASSLTPTSGEQFF
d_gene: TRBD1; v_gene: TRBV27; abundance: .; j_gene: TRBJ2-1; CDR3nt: TGTGCCAGCAGCACCTACCAGGGGGCCTACAATGAGCAGTTCTTC; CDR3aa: CASSTYQGAYNEQFF
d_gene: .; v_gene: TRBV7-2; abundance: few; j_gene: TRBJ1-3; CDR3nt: TGTGCCAGCAGCTTTGGGGGGTATGGTGGAAACACCATATATTTT; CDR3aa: CASSFGGYGGNTIYF
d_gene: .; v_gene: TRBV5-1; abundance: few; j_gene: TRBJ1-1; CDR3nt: TGCGCCAGCAGCTTGGAAGGGAGGACTGAAGCTTTCTTT; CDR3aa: CASSLEGRTEAFF
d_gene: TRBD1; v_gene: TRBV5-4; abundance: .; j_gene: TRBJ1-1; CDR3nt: TGTGCCAGCAGCTCTAGACCCGGGACAGGGGTCGGGAACACTGAAGCTTTCTTT; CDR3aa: CASSSRPGTGVGNTEAFF
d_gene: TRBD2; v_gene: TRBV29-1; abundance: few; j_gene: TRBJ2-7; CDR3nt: TGCAGCGTTGAAGCCGATAGCGGGACCAGCTCCTACGAGCAGTACTTC; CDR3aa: CSVEADSGTSSYEQYF
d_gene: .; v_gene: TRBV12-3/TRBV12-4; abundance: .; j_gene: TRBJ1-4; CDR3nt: TGTGCCTGTTGGAGTAGAGGAAAACTGTTTTTT; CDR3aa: CACWSRGKLFF
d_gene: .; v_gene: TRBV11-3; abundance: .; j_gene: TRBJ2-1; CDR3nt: TGTGCCAGCAGCTCATATACAGGGATCAATGAGCAGTTCTTC; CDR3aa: CASSSYTGINEQFF
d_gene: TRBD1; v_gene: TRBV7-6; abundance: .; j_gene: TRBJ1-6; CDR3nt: TGTGCCAGCAGCTCCAACCCGACAGGGGTCAAGGCACCCCTCCACTTT; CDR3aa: CASSSNPTGVKAPLHF
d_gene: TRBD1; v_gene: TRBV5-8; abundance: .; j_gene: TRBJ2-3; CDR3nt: TGTGCCAGCAGCCTAGGGACAGTCTGGGATACGCAGTATTTT; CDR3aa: CASSLGTVWDTQYF
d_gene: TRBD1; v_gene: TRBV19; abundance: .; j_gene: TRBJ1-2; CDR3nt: TGTGCCAGTAGTACACAGGGGGCGGTACATGGCTACACCTTC; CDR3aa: CASSTQGAVHGYTF
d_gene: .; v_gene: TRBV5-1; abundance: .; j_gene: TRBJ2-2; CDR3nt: TGCGCCAGCAGCTTGGCCAGGGACATGTTTAGGACCGGGGAGCTGTTTTTT; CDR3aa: CASSLARDMFRTGELFF
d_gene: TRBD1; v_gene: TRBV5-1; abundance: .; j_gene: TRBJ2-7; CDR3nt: TGCGCCAGCAGCCCGGAGGGGACAGGTCTCTACGAGCAGTACTTC; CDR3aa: CASSPEGTGLYEQYF
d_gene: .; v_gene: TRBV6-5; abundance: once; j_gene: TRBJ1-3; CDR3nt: TGTGCCAGCAGGGACAATGGAAACACCATATATTTT; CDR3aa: CASRDNGNTIYF
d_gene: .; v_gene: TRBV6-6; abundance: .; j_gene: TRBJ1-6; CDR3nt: TGTGCCAGCAGACAGGGTCGGTCACCCCTCCACTTT; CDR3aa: CASRQGRSPLHF
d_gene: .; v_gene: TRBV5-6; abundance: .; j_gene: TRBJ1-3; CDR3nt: TGTGCCAGCAGCGAATCGGGGGTCTCTGGAAACACCATATATTTT; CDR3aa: CASSESGVSGNTIYF
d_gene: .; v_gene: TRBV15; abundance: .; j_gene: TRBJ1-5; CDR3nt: TGTGCCACCAGCAGAGATTTGCGGCGGGGAAATCAGCCCCAGCATTTT; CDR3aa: CATSRDLRRGNQPQHF
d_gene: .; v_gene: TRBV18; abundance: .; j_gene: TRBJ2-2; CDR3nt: TGTGCCAGCTCACCCAGGGGTTCCGGGGAGCTGTTTTTT; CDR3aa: CASSPRGSGELFF
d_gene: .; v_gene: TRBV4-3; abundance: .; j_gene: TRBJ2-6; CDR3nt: TGCGCCAGCAGCACAGCAGGGGTGTCTGGGGCCAACGTCCTGACTTTC; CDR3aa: CASSTAGVSGANVLTF
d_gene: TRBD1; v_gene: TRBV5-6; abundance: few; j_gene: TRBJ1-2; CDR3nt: TGTGCCAGCAGGGGGACAGTCTCTTATGGCTACACCTTC; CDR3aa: CASRGTVSYGYTF
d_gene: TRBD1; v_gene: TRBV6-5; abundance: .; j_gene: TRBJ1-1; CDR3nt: TGTGCCAGCAGTTACACAGGGGGCAGGGCTGAAGCTTTCTTT; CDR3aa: CASSYTGGRAEAFF
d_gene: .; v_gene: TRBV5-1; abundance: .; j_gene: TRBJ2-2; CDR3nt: TGCGCCAGCACCCCCCGACAGAACACCGGGGAGCTGTTTTTT; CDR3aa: CASTPRQNTGELFF
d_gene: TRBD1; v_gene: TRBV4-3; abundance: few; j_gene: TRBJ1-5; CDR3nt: TGCGCCAGCAGCCAAGAAGCAGGGGGAGGTCAGCCCCAGCATTTT; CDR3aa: CASSQEAGGGQPQHF
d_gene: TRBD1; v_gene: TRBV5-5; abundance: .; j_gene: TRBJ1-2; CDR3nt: TGTGCCAGCAGCCCTCGGACAGGGGATGGCTACACCTTC; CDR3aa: CASSPRTGDGYTF
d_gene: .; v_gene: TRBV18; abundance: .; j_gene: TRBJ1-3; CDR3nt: TGTGCCAGCTCACCTTACATTCGCCGCGGAGGGCCTGGAAACACCATATATTTT; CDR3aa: CASSPYIRRGGPGNTIYF
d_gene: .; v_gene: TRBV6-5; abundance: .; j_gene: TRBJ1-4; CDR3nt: TGTGCCAGCAATTTCAGGGGCGGGTTTGAAAAACTGTTTTTT; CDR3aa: CASNFRGGFEKLFF
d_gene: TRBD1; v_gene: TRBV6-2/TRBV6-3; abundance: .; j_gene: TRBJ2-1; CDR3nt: TGTGCCAGCAGCTTAGGACAGGGGGGATACAATGAGCAGTTCTTC; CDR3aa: CASSLGQGGYNEQFF
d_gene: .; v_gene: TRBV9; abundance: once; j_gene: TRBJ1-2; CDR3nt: TGTGCCAGCAGCGTAGCGGGGGAAGGCATTAACTATGGCTACACCTTC; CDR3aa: CASSVAGEGINYGYTF
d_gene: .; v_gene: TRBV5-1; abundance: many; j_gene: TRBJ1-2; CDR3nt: TGCGCCAGCAGCTTGGCCTTCGACAGTTTACAAGCTAACTATGGCTACACCTTC; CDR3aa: CASSLAFDSLQANYGYTF
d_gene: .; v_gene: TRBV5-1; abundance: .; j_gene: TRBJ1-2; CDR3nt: TGCGCCAGCAGCCCTTACGGCTCTGAGGGTGGCTACACCTTC; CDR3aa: CASSPYGSEGGYTF
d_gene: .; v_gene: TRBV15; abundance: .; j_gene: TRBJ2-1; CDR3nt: TGTGCCACCAGCAGACGGAGCGGTGAGCAGTTCTTC; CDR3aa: CATSRRSGEQFF
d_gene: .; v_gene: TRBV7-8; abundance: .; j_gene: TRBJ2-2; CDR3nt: TGTGCCAGCAGCTTACTCGGGGGGAACACCGGGGAGCTGTTTTTT; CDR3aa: CASSLLGGNTGELFF
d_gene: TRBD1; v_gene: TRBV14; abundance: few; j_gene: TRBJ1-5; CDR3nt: TGTGCCACCGAGGGGCCAGGGACAGGGGGCAATCAGCCCCAGCATTTT; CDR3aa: CATEGPGTGGNQPQHF
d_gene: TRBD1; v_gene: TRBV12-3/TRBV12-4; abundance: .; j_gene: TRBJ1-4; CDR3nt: TGTGCCAGCAGTCGCGGACAGGGAGAAAAACTGTTTTTT; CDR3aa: CASSRGQGEKLFF
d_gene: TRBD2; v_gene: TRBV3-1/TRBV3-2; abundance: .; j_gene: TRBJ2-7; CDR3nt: TGTGCCAGCAGCCGTAGACTAGCGGGAGGCGAGCAGTACTTC; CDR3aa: CASSRRLAGGEQYF
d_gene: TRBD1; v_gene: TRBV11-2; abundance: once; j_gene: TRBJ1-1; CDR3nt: TGTGCCAGCAGCCCTCCAGGGACAGGGAAAGCTTTCTTT; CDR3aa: CASSPPGTGKAFF
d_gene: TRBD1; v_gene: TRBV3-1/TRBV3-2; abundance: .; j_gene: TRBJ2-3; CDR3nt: TGTGCCAGCAGCCCCCGGGACAGGGGGATTGATACGCAGTATTTT; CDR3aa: CASSPRDRGIDTQYF
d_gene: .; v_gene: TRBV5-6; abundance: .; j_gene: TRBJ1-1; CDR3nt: TGTGCCAGCAGCTTGAGATGGTTACAGGGCAGGAACACTGAAGCTTTCTTT; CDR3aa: CASSLRWLQGRNTEAFF
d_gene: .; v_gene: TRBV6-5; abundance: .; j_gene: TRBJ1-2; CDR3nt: TGTGCCAGCAGTTACTCTGACAGGAGCTATGGCTACACCTTC; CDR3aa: CASSYSDRSYGYTF
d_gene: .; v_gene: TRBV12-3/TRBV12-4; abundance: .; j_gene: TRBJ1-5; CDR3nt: TGTGCCAGCGGTTACAATAGCAATCAGCCCCAGCATTTT; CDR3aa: CASGYNSNQPQHF
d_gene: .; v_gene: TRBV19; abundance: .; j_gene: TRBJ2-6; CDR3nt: TGTGCCAGTAGTCTCAGGGCACGAGAGACCAACGTCCTGACTTTC; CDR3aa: CASSLRARETNVLTF
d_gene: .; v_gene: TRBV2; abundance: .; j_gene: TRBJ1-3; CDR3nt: TGTGCCAGCAGTGAACAGGGGAGTGGAAACACCATATATTTT; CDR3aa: CASSEQGSGNTIYF
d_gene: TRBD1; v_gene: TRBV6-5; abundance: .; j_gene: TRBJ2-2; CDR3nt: TGTGCCAGCAGTTACGAGGGGGCGCCGAACACCGGGGAGCTGTTTTTT; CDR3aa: CASSYEGAPNTGELFF
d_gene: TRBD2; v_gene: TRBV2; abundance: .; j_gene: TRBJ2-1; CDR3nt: TGTGCCAGCCGGGGGGAGAGGGTCGATGAGCAGTTCTTC; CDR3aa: CASRGERVDEQFF
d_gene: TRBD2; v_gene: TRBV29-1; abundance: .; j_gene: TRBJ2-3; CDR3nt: TGCAGCGTTTCACTAGCGGGAGTCTCAGATACGCAGTATTTT; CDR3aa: CSVSLAGVSDTQYF
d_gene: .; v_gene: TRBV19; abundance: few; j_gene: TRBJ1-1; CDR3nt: TGTGCCAGTAGTCTACAGGGTGACACTGAAGCTTTCTTT; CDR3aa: CASSLQGDTEAFF
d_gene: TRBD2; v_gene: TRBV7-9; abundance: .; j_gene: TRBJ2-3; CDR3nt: TGTGCCAGCAGCTCCAGCCGGGAGGGGGGAGATACGCAGTATTTT; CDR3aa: CASSSSREGGDTQYF
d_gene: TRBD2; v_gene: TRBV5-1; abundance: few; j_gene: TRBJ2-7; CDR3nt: TGCGCCAGCAGTCCCTTAGCGGGGGGCAACGAGCAGTACTTC; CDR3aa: CASSPLAGGNEQYF
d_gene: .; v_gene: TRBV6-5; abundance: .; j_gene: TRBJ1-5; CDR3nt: TGTGCCAGCAGTTCAGAAAGCAATCAGCCCCAGCATTTT; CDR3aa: CASSSESNQPQHF
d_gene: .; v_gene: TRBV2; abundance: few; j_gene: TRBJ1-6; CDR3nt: TGTGCCAGCAGTAAGGGGAATTCACCCCTCCACTTT; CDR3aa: CASSKGNSPLHF
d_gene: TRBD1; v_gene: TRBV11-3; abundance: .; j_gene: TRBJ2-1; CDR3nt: TGTGCCAGCAGTTCGGACAGGGGTCGCAATGAGCAGTTCTTC; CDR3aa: CASSSDRGRNEQFF
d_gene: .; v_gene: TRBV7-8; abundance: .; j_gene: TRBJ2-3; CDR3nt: TGTGCCAGCAGTTTCCAGACTAGGATAAGCACAGATACGCAGTATTTT; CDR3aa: CASSFQTRISTDTQYF